Described below is a single T cell receptor (beta chain) sequence and its context. Its antigen remains unidentified. This entry belongs to a study of T cell responses to AZD1222 COVID-19 vaccine. The germline V gene encodes CDR1 SGHTS and CDR2 YDEGEE. The V end was cut by 0 bases, the J end by 8 bases, with 11 bases between. The CDR3 has 13 residues. Study-wide findings and caveats: Spike-wide vaccine-associated CD4 TCRs dominated at 160-218 and 743-854.

This table comes from immunoSEQ multiplex PCR, and its TCRdb copy is limited to in-frame clones, with some not included. The repertoire holds some 99,000 clones, with about nine tenths as singletons. Sequenced here: peripheral blood, sampled 28 days after the second AZD1222 dose. The clonotype originates from an adult who received the AZD1222 COVID-19 vaccine. V is TRBV5-8 and J is TRBJ1-2; TRBD1 is a possible D gene (6 bases). CDR3 in amino acids: CASSLGRDRGYTF. As DNA, the CDR3 is TGTGCCAGCAGCTTGGGACGTGACAGGGGCTACACCTTC.